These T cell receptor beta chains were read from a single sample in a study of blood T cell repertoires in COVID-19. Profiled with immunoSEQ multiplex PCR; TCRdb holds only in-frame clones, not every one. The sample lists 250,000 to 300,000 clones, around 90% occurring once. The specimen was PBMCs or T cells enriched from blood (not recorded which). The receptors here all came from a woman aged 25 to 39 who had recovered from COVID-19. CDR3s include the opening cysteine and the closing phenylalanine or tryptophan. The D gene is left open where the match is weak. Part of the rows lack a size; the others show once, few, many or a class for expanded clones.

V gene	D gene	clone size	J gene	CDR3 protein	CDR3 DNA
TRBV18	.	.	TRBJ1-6	CASSPRSTDSPLHF	TGTGCCAGCTCACCACGGTCTACAGATTCACCCCTCCACTTT
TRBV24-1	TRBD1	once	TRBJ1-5	CATSDLRDRDYSNQPQHF	TGTGCCACCAGTGATTTGAGGGACAGGGATTATAGCAATCAGCCCCAGCATTTT
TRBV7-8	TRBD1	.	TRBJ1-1	CASSIRGRFTEAFF	TGTGCCAGCAGTATCAGGGGGCGTTTCACTGAAGCTTTCTTT
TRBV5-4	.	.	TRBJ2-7	CASSGHSYEQYF	TGTGCCAGCAGCGGGCACTCCTACGAGCAGTACTTC
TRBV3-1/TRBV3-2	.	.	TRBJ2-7	CASSQWGTSASYEQYF	TGTGCCAGCAGCCAATGGGGGACATCCGCCTCCTACGAGCAGTACTTC
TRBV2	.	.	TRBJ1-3	CASSEGLGPAGNTIYF	TGTGCCAGCAGTGAAGGCCTGGGGCCGGCCGGAAACACCATATATTTT
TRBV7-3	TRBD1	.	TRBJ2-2	CASSLTRDRYTGELFF	TGTGCCAGCAGCTTAACCCGGGACAGATACACCGGGGAGCTGTTTTTT
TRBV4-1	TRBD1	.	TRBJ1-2	CASSQDLPGTVHYGYTF	TGCGCCAGCAGCCAAGATCTCCCCGGGACAGTCCACTATGGCTACACCTTC
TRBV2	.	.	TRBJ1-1	CAKQGNMNTEAFF	TGTGCCAAACAGGGTAACATGAACACTGAAGCTTTCTTT
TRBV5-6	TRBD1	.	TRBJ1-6	CASSFQQGANNSPLHF	TGTGCCAGCAGCTTCCAACAGGGGGCCAATAATTCACCCCTCCACTTT
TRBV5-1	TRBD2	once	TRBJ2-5	CASSSASGGDTLAETQYF	TGCGCCAGCAGCTCTGCTAGCGGGGGAGATACCCTGGCGGAGACCCAGTACTTC
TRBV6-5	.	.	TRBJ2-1	CASSYVDWTEEQFF	TGTGCCAGCAGTTACGTGGACTGGACCGAGGAGCAGTTCTTC
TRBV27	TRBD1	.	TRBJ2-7	CASSLQFRTGVYEQYF	TGTGCCAGCAGTTTACAGTTCCGGACAGGGGTCTACGAGCAGTACTTC
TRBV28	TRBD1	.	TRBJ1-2	CASSTPGTGLLIYGYTF	TGTGCCAGCAGTACCCCCGGGACAGGGTTACTTATCTATGGCTACACCTTC
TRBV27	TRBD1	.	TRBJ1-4	CASSLLKTGSVPQLFF	TGTGCCAGCAGTTTACTAAAGACAGGGTCCGTTCCCCAACTGTTTTTT
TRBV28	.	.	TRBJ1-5	CASDSHRDGNQPQHF	TGTGCCAGCGACTCCCACAGGGATGGCAATCAGCCCCAGCATTTT
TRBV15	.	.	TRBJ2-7	CATRRTDRADEQYF	TGTGCCACCAGGAGAACAGATAGAGCTGACGAGCAGTACTTC
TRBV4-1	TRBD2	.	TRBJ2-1	CASSQELSGRANEQFF	TGCGCCAGCAGCCAAGAGCTTAGCGGGAGGGCGAATGAGCAGTTCTTC
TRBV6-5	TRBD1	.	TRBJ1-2	CAARGTGGYGYTF	TGTGCCGCACGGGGGACAGGGGGTTATGGCTACACCTTC
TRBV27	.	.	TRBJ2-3	CASSLGGTDTQYF	TGTGCCAGCAGTTTAGGAGGGACAGATACGCAGTATTTT
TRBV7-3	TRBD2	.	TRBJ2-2	CASSFGTSGGVVGELFF	TGTGCCAGCAGCTTCGGGACTAGCGGGGGAGTGGTCGGGGAGCTGTTTTTT
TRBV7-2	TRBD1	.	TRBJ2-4	CASSLMPPGQGKNIQYF	TGTGCCAGCAGCTTAATGCCGCCGGGACAGGGGAAGAACATTCAGTACTTC
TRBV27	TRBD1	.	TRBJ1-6	CATGDRGDNSPLHF	TGTGCCACTGGGGACAGGGGGGATAATTCACCCCTCCACTTT
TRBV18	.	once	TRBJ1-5	CASSPLEFSNQPQHF	TGTGCCAGCTCACCATTAGAGTTTAGCAATCAGCCCCAGCATTTT
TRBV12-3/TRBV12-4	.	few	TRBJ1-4	CASSFGGNEKLFF	TGTGCCAGCAGTTTCGGCGGGAATGAAAAACTGTTTTTT
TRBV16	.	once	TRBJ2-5	CASSQSGRSGTQYF	TGTGCCAGCAGCCAATCGGGCAGGTCCGGGACCCAGTACTTC
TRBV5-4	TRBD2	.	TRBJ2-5	CASSRPASGGAWETQYF	TGTGCCAGCAGCCGGCCGGCTAGCGGGGGGGCCTGGGAGACCCAGTACTTC
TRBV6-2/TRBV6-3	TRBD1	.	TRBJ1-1	CASSRTGMNTEAFF	TGTGCCAGCAGCCGGACAGGGATGAACACTGAAGCTTTCTTT
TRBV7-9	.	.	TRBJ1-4	CASSFDQAGNEKLFF	TGTGCCAGCAGCTTCGATCAGGCTGGAAATGAAAAACTGTTTTTT
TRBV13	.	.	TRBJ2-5	CASSLLKEVSYQETQYF	TGTGCCAGCAGCTTACTAAAGGAGGTCTCGTACCAAGAGACCCAGTACTTC
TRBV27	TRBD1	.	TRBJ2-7	CASSLTGGGYEQYF	TGTGCCAGCAGTTTGACAGGGGGGGGTTACGAGCAGTACTTC
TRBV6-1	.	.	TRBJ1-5	CASSDGGYGNQPQHF	TGTGCCAGCAGTGATGGGGGCTATGGCAATCAGCCCCAGCATTTT
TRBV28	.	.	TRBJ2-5	CASTSRPGTQYF	TGTGCCAGCACTAGCAGGCCCGGGACCCAGTACTTC
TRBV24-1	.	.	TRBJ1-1	CATSDVRQTEAFF	TGTGCCACCAGTGATGTCCGACAGACTGAAGCTTTCTTT
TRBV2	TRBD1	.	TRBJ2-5	CASKRDSPKETQYF	TGTGCCAGCAAAAGGGACAGCCCAAAAGAGACCCAGTACTTC
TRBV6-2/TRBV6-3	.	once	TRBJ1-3	CASSYSTGNTIYF	TGTGCCAGCAGTTACTCGACAGGAAACACCATATATTTT
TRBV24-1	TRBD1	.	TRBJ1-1	CATSKGANTEAFF	TGTGCCACCAGTAAGGGGGCTAACACTGAAGCTTTCTTT
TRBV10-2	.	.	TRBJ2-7	CASSAVGEQYF	TGCGCCAGCAGCGCGGTTGGCGAGCAGTACTTC
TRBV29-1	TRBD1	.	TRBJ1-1	CSAGQATTEAFF	TGCAGCGCAGGACAGGCGACCACTGAAGCTTTCTTT
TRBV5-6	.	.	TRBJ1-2	CASSFPLRGDFKANYGYTF	TGTGCCAGCAGCTTTCCCCTGAGAGGGGACTTTAAAGCTAACTATGGCTACACCTTC
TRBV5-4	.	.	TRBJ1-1	CASSLGYRESFF	TGTGCCAGCAGCTTGGGGTACAGGGAATCTTTCTTT
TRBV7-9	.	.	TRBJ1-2	CASSLDYGRDKGYTF	TGTGCCAGCAGCTTAGATTATGGCCGGGACAAGGGCTACACCTTC
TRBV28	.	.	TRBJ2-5	CASDRHGFEGQETQYF	TGTGCCAGCGACAGGCATGGGTTCGAAGGGCAAGAGACCCAGTACTTC
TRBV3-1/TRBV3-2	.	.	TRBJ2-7	CASSQAEGAPYEQYF	TGTGCCAGCAGCCAAGCGGAGGGGGCCCCCTACGAGCAGTACTTC
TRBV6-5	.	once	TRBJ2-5	CASSYRLQETQYF	TGTGCCAGCAGTTACCGCTTGCAGGAGACCCAGTACTTC
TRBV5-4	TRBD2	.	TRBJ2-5	CASSLGYQRGRGETQYF	TGTGCCAGCAGCTTGGGGTACCAGCGGGGGAGAGGGGAGACCCAGTACTTC
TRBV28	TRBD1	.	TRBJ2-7	CASILWPGQGEQYF	TGTGCCAGCATCCTATGGCCCGGACAGGGGGAGCAGTACTTC
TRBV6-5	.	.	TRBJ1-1	CASSYAGGTEAFF	TGTGCCAGCAGTTACGCTGGAGGCACTGAAGCTTTCTTT
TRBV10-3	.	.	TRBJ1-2	CATSRGGAPCYGYTF	TGTGCCACCAGCCGGGGGGGGGCGCCTTGCTATGGCTACACCTTC
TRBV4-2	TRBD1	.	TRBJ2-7	CASSQPRTGDEQYF	TGTGCCAGCAGCCAGCCACGGACAGGGGACGAGCAGTACTTC